The following is a T cell receptor (beta chain) sequence with its context. This clonotype is a singleton in its sample. The clone's antigen remains unknown. No base-level quality is on record; no much larger clone is a single base apart. A single read makes a weak case. Including cysteine and phenylalanine, the CDR3 has 15 amino acids. The retained sequence is limited to the CDR3, 45 bases, with the frame set at the first base. The junction shows trimming of 1 base on V and 7 bases on J, plus 16 bases between the germline ends. CDR1 SGHVS and CDR2 FNYEAQ are derived from the germline V gene. According to the study, the label for this sample's treatment or condition signals: in vitro stimulation with specific CMV peptide epitopes to enrich CMV-specific T cells. This entry is derived from a study of T cell repertoires in cytomegalovirus infection (dated by TCRdb to 2018 to 2020). Regarding the research as a whole: Peptide stimulations targeted recently identified HLA-C-restricted CMV epitopes, whose presentation resists viral immunomodulation, together with well-studied HLA-B-restricted epitopes. Donor HLA type was relevant to the analysis, because carriage of CMV infection together with the matching HLA type was indicated by public TCR beta signatures.

The instrument was an Illumina HiSeq 1500. TCRdb trimmed the raw reads at Q25, called clones with MiXCR and kept productive beta chains. Every CDR3 protein is listed once, alongside the most common genes and DNA of its rows. The sample table lists about 700,000 distinct CDR3 sequences, approximately 33% of them with a count of one. Clones ranked in the top ten supply about 20% of the sample. What the study reported, not specific to this receptor: In both this cohort and an independent roughly 330-donor cohort, the cumulative frequency of public TCR beta family members distinguished carriers of CMV infection plus the relevant HLA type. In the ex vivo response, HLA-C-restricted CMV-specific TCR beta clonotypes were dominant, and in two of eight donors the single most frequent clonotype came from this HLA-C-restricted group.

The chain joins TRBV7-6 to TRBJ1-1, with no confident D gene call. The clonotype originates from a human donor in good health (CMV status not recorded). Some clones in this sample may be carry-over from other donors' samples. The sample in question was cultured PBMCs, obtained from culture after CMV antigen stimulation. The CDR3 region: CASSLGRLVLLEAFF. The DNA sequence is TGTGCCAGCAGCTTAGGGAGGCTGGTGCTACTTGAAGCTTTCTTT. The CDR3 plus the reference TRBV7-6 and TRBJ1-1 genes for the other parts give the full variable domain: GAGVSQSPRYKVTKRGQDVALRCDPISGHVSLYWYRQALGQGPEFLTYFNYEAQQDKSGLPNDRFSAERPEGSISTLTIQRTEQRDSAMYRCASSLGRLVLLEAFFGQGTRLTVV.